This TCR beta chain came from a study of blood T cell repertoires in COVID-19. Study-level information: Collection of acute and convalescent COVID-19 samples took place in the United States, Italy and Spain. T cells, B-cell-depleted T cells, or PBMCs provided the cDNA or gDNA that served as material.

Per the authors' pipeline: Using reference gene primer amplification, nucleated cell counts were estimated. Profiling relied on immunoSEQ multiplex PCR, and the TCRdb table lists in-frame clones only, not all of them. From that table come the V and J calls and clone size; the DNA was used to work out D and trimming. Seen here are around 160,000 clones, about 86% observed once, and the top ten hold 9% to 12%. A Seattle source enrolled patients during active infection and followed them longitudinally. The CDR3 is 15 residues long. Per the germline V gene, CDR1 is MDHEN and CDR2 is SYDVKM. The V end was cut by 6 bases, the J end by 3 bases, with 15 bases between.

The V gene is TRBV28, the J gene TRBJ1-5, with D possibly matching TRBD1 (6 bases). The TCR originated in a woman between 70 and 85 years old with COVID-19, enrolled during active disease. The sequenced material came from peripheral blood. CDR3 in DNA: TGTGCCAGCAGCCTACAGGGTCAGAACAATCAGCCCCAGCATTTT. This codes for CASSLQGQNNQPQHF. Filled out from reference TRBV28 and TRBJ1-5, the complete variable domain reads DVKVTQSSRYLVKRTGEKVFLECVQDMDHENMFWYRQDPGLGLRLIYFSYDVKMKEKGDIPEGYSVSREKKERFSLILESASTNQTSMYLCASSLQGQNNQPQHFGDGTRLSIL.